This T cell receptor (beta chain) stems from a study of T cell responses to AZD1222 COVID-19 vaccine. Profiling relied on immunoSEQ multiplex PCR, and the TCRdb table lists in-frame clones only, not all of them. The data hold roughly 120,000 clones, with 85% to 90% observed a single time. The source was peripheral blood, collected on day 0 of AZD1222 vaccination. The receptor comes from an adult in good health.

DNA for the CDR3: TGTGCCAGCAGCCTACGGGTTGACACTGAAGCTTTCTTT. It specifies CASSLRVDTEAFF. The chain couples TRBV11-1 to TRBJ1-1; D is undetermined. V was shortened by 5 bases and J by 3 bases, with 10 bases between the two germline ends. From germline, CDR1 is SGHAT and CDR2 FQDESV (reference sequence). The length of the CDR3 is 13 residues.